A single sample is the source of the 17 T cell receptor beta chains below, sequenced in a study of blood T cell repertoires in COVID-19 (TCRdb year 2020). Libraries were built with the immunoSEQ multiplex PCR assay. In its TCRdb copy, this immuneACCESS table keeps in-frame sequences only and misses some clones. Where compared with another copy, unresolved V genes explain less than half of these, and the others have no known cause. The sample records around 60,000 clones, 88% of which are singletons. The top ten clones comprise roughly 4% of the sample. Sequenced: peripheral blood. The receptors stem from a man aged 50 to 59 with active COVID-19.

The chain uses TRBV5-4 and TRBJ2-5; TRBD2 matches 10 bases. Germline V lookup: CDR1 SGHNT, CDR2 YYREEE (reference sequence). The CDR3 sequence is 17 residues long. The ends lost 5 bases at V and 2 bases at J; junction bases unmatched: 12. The CDR3 region is CASRLSGGAETQETQYF. DNA for the CDR3: TGTGCCAGCAGACTGAGCGGGGGGGCCGAGACGCAAGAGACCCAGTACTTC. Drawing the rest from reference TRBV5-4 and TRBJ2-5, the complete variable domain is ETGVTQSPTHLIKTRGQQVTLRCSSQSGHNTVSWYQQALGQGPQFIFQYYREEENGRGNFPPRFSGLQFPNYSSELNVNALELDDSALYLCASRLSGGAETQETQYFGPGTRLLVL.

The V and J genes are TRBV19 and TRBJ1-5; D may be TRBD1 (5 bases). Between the trimmed V and J ends, which lost 7 bases and 0 bases, there was a span of 10 bases. This CDR3 spans 14 amino acids. Germline CDR1 is LNHDA and CDR2 is SQIVND (reference sequence). The CDR3 nucleotides read TGTGCCAGTACCCCAGGGTATAGCAATCAGCCCCAGCATTTT. This encodes CASTPGYSNQPQHF.

The chain carries TRBV7-2 and TRBJ2-3; 9 bases are a match to TRBD1. From germline, CDR1 is SGHTA and CDR2 FQGNSA. CDR3 length: 15 amino acids. The junction had 5 bases not matched to a gene; V was cut back by 4 bases and J by 3 bases. The CDR3 loop is CASSSGTGRTDTQYF. The CDR3 nucleotides are TGTGCCAGCAGCTCCGGGACAGGGAGAACAGATACGCAGTATTTT.

CDR3 bases: TGTGCCAGCAGCCTTGTGGGGAGAGAGGAGCAGTACTTC. Its translation is CASSLVGREEQYF. The rearrangement joins TRBV7-8 to TRBJ2-7; a possible D gene is TRBD2 (5 bases). This CDR3 region has 13 residues. V lost 5 bases to trimming and J lost 7 bases, with 15 bases between them. Germline V gives CDR1 SGHVS, CDR2 FQNEAQ.

V usage is TRBV7-3 and J usage is TRBJ2-5, with a weak D call TRBD2 (5 bases). V lost 0 bases to trimming and J lost 4 bases, with 9 bases between them. The CDR3 extends over 14 amino acids. Germline loops: CDR1 SGHTA, CDR2 FQGTGA. CDR3 coding DNA: TGTGCCAGCAGCTTAACGGGGAGAGGAGAGACCCAGTACTTC. Amino acids: CASSLTGRGETQYF.

The V and J genes are TRBV9 and TRBJ1-2; the D is unclear. The V end lost 4 bases, the J end lost 1 base, and 8 bases lay between the germline ends. This CDR3 is 13 amino acids long. Germline V lookup: CDR1 SGDLS, CDR2 YYNGEE. CDR3 residues: CASSPEINYGYTF. As DNA, the CDR3 is TGTGCCAGCAGCCCGGAGATTAACTATGGCTACACCTTC.

V usage is TRBV6-6 and J usage is TRBJ1-2; D not resolved. The V and J ends lost 3 bases and 8 bases respectively, with 4 bases between them. This CDR3 region has 10 residues. Germline V CDR1 and CDR2: MNHNY, SVGAGI (reference sequence). The CDR3 sequence is CASSYRGYTF. DNA for the CDR3: TGTGCCAGCAGTTATAGAGGCTACACCTTC.

This chain joins TRBV7-2 and TRBJ1-3, with 7 bases identical to TRBD1. Trimming at V came to 2 bases and at J to 4 bases, leaving 5 bases not matched to a gene. Looked up from germline, CDR1 is SGHTA and CDR2 is FQGNSA. The CDR3 has 15 residues. The CDR3 nucleotides are TGTGCCAGCAGCTTAAAGACAGGGTCCGGAAACACCATATATTTT. Translating gives CASSLKTGSGNTIYF.

This rearrangement joins TRBV30 to TRBJ1-2; 8 nucleotides agree with TRBD1. This CDR3 contains 14 residues. The J segment lost 6 bases and the V segment lost 0 bases, leaving 6 bases of the junction unmatched. CDR1 and CDR2 (germline): GTSNPN, SVGIG (reference sequence). Here the CDR3 reads CAWSVRRQGHGYTF. The CDR3 coding sequence is TGTGCCTGGAGTGTACGGAGACAGGGGCATGGCTACACCTTC.

The chain uses TRBV9 and TRBJ1-4, with TRBD1 matching over 10 bases. Germline values: CDR1 SGDLS, CDR2 YYNGEE. The junction had 2 bases not matched to a gene; V was cut back by 5 bases and J by 4 bases. The CDR3 length is 14 residues. DNA for the CDR3: TGTGCCAGCAGTCGGGACAGGGGTAATGAAAAACTGTTTTTT. Protein product: CASSRDRGNEKLFF.

The chain employs TRBV5-1 and TRBJ1-6; D not certain. The V gene's germline CDR1 is SGHRS and CDR2 YFSETQ. CDR3 length: 13 residues. V lost 0 bases and J lost 6, with 4 bases in between. CDR3 coding DNA: TGCGCCAGCAGCTTGGAGCGTAATTCACCCCTCCACTTT. Protein sequence: CASSLERNSPLHF.

This chain links TRBV9 with TRBJ2-4; possible D gene TRBD2, 5 bases. The V gene's germline CDR1 is SGDLS and CDR2 YYNGEE. The CDR3 runs 16 residues. The V end was cut by 0 bases, the J end by 0 bases, with 10 bases between. The DNA for the CDR3 is TGTGCCAGCAGCGTAGCGGCAGGACTAGCCAAAAACATTCAGTACTTC. It yields the protein CASSVAAGLAKNIQYF.

With respect to this clone: At one end, the junction sequence differs from germline, possibly due to a read error. The same CDR3 also results from other DNA sequences found in this sample. This chain connects TRBV7-2 to TRBJ1-2; D call uncertain. The germline V gene has CDR1 SGHTA and CDR2 FQGNSA. This CDR3 is 13 amino acids long. The CDR3 region is CASSSALFGGYTF. For the CDR3, the DNA is TGTGCTAGCAGCTCTGCCCTCTTCGGGGGCTACACCTTC.

The gene calls are TRBV18 and TRBJ1-4; 7 nucleotides match TRBD1. CDR1 is KGHSH and CDR2 is LQKENI in the germline V gene. CDR3 size: 16 residues. V dropped 5 bases and J dropped 8; count of bases not matched to a gene: 14. CDR3 nucleotide sequence: TGTGCCAGCTCAAGAAACGGACAGGCATCCAGCGAAAAACTGTTTTTT. Protein sequence: CASSRNGQASSEKLFF. Complete variable domain (other parts from reference TRBV18 and TRBJ1-4): NAGVMQNPRHLVRRRGQEARLRCSPMKGHSHVYWYRQLPEEGLKFMVYLQKENIIDESGMPKERFSAEFPKEGPSILRIQQVVRGDSAAYFCASSRNGQASSEKLFFGSGTQLSVL.

In its sample, this clone was seen once. The V and J genes are TRBV30 and TRBJ1-3; D unresolved. This CDR3 comprises 16 residues. V dropped 0 bases and J dropped 0 bases, with 12 bases sitting between them. The germline CDR1 and CDR2 sequences are GTSNPN and SVGIG (reference sequence). CDR3 bases: TGTGCCTGGAGTGTACTAGGCAGCTTCTCTGGAAACACCATATATTTT. Its translation is CAWSVLGSFSGNTIYF.

The chain recombines TRBV28 with TRBJ2-6; D is ambiguous. The CDR3 runs 19 residues. Germline values: CDR1 MDHEN, CDR2 SYDVKM. Trimming removed 3 bases from V and 0 bases from J, with 18 bases in between. The CDR3 coding sequence is TGTGCCAGCAGTTTGAACGTCCTACTTCTCGGCTCTGGGGCCAACGTCCTGACTTTC. The encoded protein is CASSLNVLLLGSGANVLTF.

This clone was counted a single time. The rearrangement joins TRBV9 to TRBJ2-1; D possibly corresponds to TRBD2 (5 bases). V shed 1 base and J shed 6 bases, with 5 bases lying between them. The CDR3 sequence is 12 residues long. Germline lookup yields CDR1 SGDLS and CDR2 YYNGEE. The CDR3 DNA sequence: TGTGCCAGCAGCGTAAGCGGCAATGAGCAGTTCTTC. Translating it yields CASSVSGNEQFF. The full variable domain, in which reference TRBV9 and TRBJ2-1 provide the parts outside the CDR3, is DSGVTQTPKHLITATGQRVTLRCSPRSGDLSVYWYQQSLDQGLQFLIQYYNGEERAKGNILERFSAQQFPDLHSELNLSSLELGDSALYFCASSVSGNEQFFGPGTRLTVL.